This TCR beta chain was found in a study of blood T cell repertoires in COVID-19. The CDR3 has 14 residues. The V and J ends lost 6 bases and 8 bases respectively, with 16 bases between them. Germline CDR1 reads SNHLY; CDR2 reads FYNNEI. TCRdb's table, derived via immunoSEQ multiplex PCR, lists solely in-frame clones and lacks some. The sample holds 140,000 or so clones, around three quarters seen once. The sequencing input was peripheral blood. This receptor was obtained from a man aged 55 to 70 with acute or convalescent COVID-19. The chain combines TRBV2 with TRBJ1-4; D is perhaps TRBD1 (5 bases). The CDR3 bases are TGTGCCAGCAGATCACCGACAGTTCGAGAAAAACTGTTTTTT. It yields the protein CASRSPTVREKLFF.